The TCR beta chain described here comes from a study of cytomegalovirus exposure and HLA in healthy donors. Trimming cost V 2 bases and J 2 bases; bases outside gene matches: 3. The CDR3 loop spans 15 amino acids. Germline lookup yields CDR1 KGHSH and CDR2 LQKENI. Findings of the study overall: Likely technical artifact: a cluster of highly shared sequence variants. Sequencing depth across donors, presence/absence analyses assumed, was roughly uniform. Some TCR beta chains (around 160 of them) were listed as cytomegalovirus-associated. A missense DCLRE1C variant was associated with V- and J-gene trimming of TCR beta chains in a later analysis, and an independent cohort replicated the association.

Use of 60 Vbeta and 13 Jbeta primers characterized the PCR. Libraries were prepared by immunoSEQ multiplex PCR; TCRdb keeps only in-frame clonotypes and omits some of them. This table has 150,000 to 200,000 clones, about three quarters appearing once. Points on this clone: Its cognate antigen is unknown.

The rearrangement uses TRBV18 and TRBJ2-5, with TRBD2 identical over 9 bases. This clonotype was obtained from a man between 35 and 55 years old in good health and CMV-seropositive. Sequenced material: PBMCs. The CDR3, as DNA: TGTGCCAGCTCACCAAGGGCGGGAGGGCAAGAGACCCAGTACTTC. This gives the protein CASSPRAGGQETQYF.